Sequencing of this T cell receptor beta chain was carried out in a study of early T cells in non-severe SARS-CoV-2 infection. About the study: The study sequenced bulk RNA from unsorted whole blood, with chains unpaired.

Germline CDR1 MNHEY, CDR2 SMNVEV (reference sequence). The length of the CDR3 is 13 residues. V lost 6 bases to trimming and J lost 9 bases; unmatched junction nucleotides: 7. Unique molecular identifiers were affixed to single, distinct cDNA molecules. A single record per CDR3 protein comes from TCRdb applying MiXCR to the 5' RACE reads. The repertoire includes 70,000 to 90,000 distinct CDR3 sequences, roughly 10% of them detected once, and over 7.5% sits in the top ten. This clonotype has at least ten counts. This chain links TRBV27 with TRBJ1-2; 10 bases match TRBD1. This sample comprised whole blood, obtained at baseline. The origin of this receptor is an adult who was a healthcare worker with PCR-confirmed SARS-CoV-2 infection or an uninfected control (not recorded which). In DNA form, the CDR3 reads TGTGCCAGCAGCCCGGGACAGGGGAGACGCTACACCTTC. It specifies CASSPGQGRRYTF.